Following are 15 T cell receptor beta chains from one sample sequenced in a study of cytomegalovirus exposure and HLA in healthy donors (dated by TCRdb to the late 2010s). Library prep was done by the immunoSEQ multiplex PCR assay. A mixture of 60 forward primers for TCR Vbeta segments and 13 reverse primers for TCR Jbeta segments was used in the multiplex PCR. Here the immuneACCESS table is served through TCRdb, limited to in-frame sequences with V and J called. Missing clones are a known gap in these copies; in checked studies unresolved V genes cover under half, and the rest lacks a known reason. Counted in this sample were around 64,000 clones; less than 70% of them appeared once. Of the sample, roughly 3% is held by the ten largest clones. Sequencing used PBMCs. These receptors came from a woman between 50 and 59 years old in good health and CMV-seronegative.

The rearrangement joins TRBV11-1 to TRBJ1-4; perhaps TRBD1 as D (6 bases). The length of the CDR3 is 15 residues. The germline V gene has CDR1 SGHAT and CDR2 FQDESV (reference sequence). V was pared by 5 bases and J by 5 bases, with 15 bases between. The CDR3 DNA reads TGTGCCAGCAGCATTACAGGGAATTGGAATGAAAAACTGTTTTTT. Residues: CASSITGNWNEKLFF.

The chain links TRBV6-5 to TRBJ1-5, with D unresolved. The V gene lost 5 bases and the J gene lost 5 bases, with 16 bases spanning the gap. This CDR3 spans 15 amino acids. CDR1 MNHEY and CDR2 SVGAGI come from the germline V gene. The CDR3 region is CASSSTTPEHQPQHF. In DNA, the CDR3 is TGTGCCAGCAGTAGCACAACCCCGGAGCATCAGCCCCAGCATTTT.

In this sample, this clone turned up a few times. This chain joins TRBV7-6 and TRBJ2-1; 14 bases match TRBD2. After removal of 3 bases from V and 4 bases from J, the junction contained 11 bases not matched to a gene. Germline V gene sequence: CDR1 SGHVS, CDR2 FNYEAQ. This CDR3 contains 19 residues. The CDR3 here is CASSLPGLAGVSRYNEQFF. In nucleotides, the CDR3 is TGTGCCAGCAGCTTGCCGGGACTAGCGGGAGTCTCGAGGTACAATGAGCAGTTCTTC.

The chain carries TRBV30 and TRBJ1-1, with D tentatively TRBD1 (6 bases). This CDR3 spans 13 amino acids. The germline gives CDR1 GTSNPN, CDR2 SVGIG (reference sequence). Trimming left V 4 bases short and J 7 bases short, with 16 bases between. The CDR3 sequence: CAWTPGSRGEAFF. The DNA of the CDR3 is TGTGCCTGGACCCCAGGGTCCAGGGGTGAAGCTTTCTTT. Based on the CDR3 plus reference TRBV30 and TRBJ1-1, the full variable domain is SQTIHQWPATLVQPVGSPLSLECTVEGTSNPNLYWYRQAAGRGLQLLFYSVGIGQISSEVPQNLSASRPQDRQFILSSKKLLLSDSGFYLCAWTPGSRGEAFFGQGTRLTVV.

Written as DNA, the CDR3 is TGTGCCAGCAGCTTGGTGGACAGGGGTACTGAAGCTTTCTTT. Its translation: CASSLVDRGTEAFF. The J gene is TRBJ1-1, the V gene TRBV5-4; 9 bases match TRBD1. V lost 0 bases and J lost 5; bases outside the gene matches: 2. Germline V gene sequence: CDR1 SGHNT, CDR2 YYREEE (reference sequence). The CDR3 runs to 14 residues.

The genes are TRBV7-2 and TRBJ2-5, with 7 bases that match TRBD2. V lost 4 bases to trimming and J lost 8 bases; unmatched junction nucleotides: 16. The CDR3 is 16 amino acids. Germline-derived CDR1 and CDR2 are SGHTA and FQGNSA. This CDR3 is CASSSPRDYTLGTQYF. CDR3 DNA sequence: TGTGCCAGCAGCTCCCCCCGGGACTACACTTTAGGAACCCAGTACTTC.

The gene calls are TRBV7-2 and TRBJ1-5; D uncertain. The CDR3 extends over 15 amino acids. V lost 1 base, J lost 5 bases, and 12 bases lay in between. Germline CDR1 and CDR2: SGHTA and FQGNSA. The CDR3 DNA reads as TGTGCCAGCAGCTTAGTCTCGGGGTTGGATCAGCCCCAGCATTTT. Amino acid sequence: CASSLVSGLDQPQHF.

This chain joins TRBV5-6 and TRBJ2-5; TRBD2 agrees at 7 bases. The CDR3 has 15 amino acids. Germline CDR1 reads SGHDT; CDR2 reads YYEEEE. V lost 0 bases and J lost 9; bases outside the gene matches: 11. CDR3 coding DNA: TGTGCCAGCAGCTTGGCTATTCTAGCGGAGACGCCCCAGTACTTC. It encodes CASSLAILAETPQYF. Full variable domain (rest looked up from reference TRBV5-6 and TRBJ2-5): DAGVTQSPTHLIKTRGQQVTLRCSPKSGHDTVSWYQQALGQGPQFIFQYYEEEERQRGNFPDRFSGHQFPNYSSELNVNALLLGDSALYLCASSLAILAETPQYFGPGTRLLVL.

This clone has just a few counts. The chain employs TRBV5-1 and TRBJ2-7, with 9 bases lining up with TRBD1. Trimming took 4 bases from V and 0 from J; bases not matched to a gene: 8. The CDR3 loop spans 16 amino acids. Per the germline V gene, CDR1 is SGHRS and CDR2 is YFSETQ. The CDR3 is CASSRGDRGDSYEQYF. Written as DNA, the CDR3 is TGCGCCAGCAGCAGGGGAGACAGGGGGGACTCCTACGAGCAGTACTTC. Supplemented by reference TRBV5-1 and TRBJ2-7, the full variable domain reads KAGVTQTPRYLIKTRGQQVTLSCSPISGHRSVSWYQQTPGQGLQFLFEYFSETQRNKGNFPGRFSGRQFSNSRSEMNVSTLELGDSALYLCASSRGDRGDSYEQYFGPGTRLTVT.

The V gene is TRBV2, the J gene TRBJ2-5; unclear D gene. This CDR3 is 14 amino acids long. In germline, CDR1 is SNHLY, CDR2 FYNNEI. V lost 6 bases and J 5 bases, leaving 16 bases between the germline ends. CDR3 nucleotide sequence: TGTGCCAGCAGCCAATCCCACGTCGCGGAGACCCAGTACTTC. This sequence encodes CASSQSHVAETQYF. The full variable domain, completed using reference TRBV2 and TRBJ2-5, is EPEVTQTPSHQVTQMGQEVILRCVPISNHLYFYWYRQILGQKVEFLVSFYNNEISEKSEIFDDQFSVERPDGSNFTLKIRSTKLEDSAMYFCASSQSHVAETQYFGPGTRLLVL.

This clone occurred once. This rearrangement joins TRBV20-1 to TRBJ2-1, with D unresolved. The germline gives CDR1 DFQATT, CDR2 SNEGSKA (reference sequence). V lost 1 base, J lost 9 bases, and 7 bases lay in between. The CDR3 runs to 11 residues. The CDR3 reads CSARVSAEQFF. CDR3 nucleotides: TGCAGTGCTAGAGTCAGTGCTGAGCAGTTCTTC.

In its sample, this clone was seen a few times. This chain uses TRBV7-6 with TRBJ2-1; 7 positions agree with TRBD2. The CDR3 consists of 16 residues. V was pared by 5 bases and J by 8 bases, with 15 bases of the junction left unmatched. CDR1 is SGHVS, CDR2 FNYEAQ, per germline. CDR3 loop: CASSPLGGSNVDEQFF. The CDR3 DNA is TGTGCCAGCAGCCCCTTGGGGGGGAGTAATGTCGATGAGCAGTTCTTC.

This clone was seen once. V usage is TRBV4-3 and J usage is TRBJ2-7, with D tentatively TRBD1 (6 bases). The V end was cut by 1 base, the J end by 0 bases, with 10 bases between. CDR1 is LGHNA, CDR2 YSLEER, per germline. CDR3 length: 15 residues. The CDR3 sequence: CASSQVRGSSYEQYF. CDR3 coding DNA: TGCGCCAGCAGCCAAGTTAGGGGGAGCTCCTACGAGCAGTACTTC.

CDR3 residues: CASSLSGRGNEQFF. CDR3 sequence (DNA): TGCGCCAGCAGCCTAAGCGGGAGAGGGAATGAGCAGTTCTTC. The chain employs TRBV5-1 and TRBJ2-1; 8 bases line up with TRBD2. Germline V gives CDR1 SGHRS, CDR2 YFSETQ. V gave up 4 bases and J gave up 7 bases; unmatched junction bases: 7. CDR3 length: 14 amino acids.

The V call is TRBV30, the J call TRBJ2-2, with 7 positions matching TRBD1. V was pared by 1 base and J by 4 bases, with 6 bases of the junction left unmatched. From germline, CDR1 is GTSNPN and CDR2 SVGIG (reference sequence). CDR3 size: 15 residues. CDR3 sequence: CAWSGGQDVTGELFF. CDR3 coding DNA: TGTGCCTGGAGTGGCGGACAGGACGTCACCGGGGAGCTGTTTTTT.